This is a list of T cell receptor beta chains from one sample in a study of T-cell reconstitution after alpha-beta-depleted transplantation in children. TCRdb reprocessed the PCR reads with MiXCR, giving one entry per CDR3 protein. The sample has roughly 340,000 distinct CDR3 sequences; 15% to 20% are singletons. The sample consisted of PBMCs, mostly from graft donor cells, taken 360 days after TCRalphabeta/CD19-depleted stem cell transplant. The source of these receptors is a male patient aged 2 to 9 who had a stem cell transplant for acute lymphoblastic leukemia, so the T cells may come from the graft donor. CDR3s leave out the opening cysteine and the closing phenylalanine or tryptophan. Each record gives: V gene, J gene, CDR3 protein.

TRBV29-1	TRBJ2-1	SGRLAGALL
TRBV28	TRBJ2-7	ASSPVMGQSIGSYEQY
TRBV5-1	TRBJ2-6	ASSRTGLRSGANVLT
TRBV15	TRBJ2-2	ATSRDLLRRGELF
TRBV20-1	TRBJ2-3	SANRYDTQY
TRBV4-1	TRBJ2-7	ASSLGLANEQY
TRBV4-3	TRBJ2-1	ASSQGTSGAYNEQF
TRBV5-1	TRBJ2-2	ASSWVRTSGRIGTGELF
TRBV12-3/TRBV12-4	TRBJ2-1	ASSSGQGGTIRVDEQF
TRBV2	TRBJ2-1	ASSEERRYNEQF
TRBV20-1	TRBJ2-3	SAFSGSTDTQY
TRBV5-1	TRBJ2-1	ASSLVAGNNNEQF
TRBV20-1	TRBJ2-3	SAWDAQGRDTQY
TRBV28	TRBJ2-3	ASSLWRDRTDTQY
TRBV5-1	TRBJ2-2	ASSLAGRSTGELF
TRBV12-3/TRBV12-4	TRBJ1-1	ASTLDRVEAF
TRBV12-3/TRBV12-4	TRBJ1-1	ASSLGVRGAF
TRBV18	TRBJ2-3	ASSPTAGDTDTQY
TRBV6-2/TRBV6-3	TRBJ2-3	ASSGLAGYTDTQY
TRBV12-3/TRBV12-4	TRBJ2-3	ASSPALAGGTDTQY
TRBV7-8	TRBJ2-1	ASSLAIRASGSWDEQF
TRBV27	TRBJ2-7	ASSFGPPRGYEQY
TRBV18	TRBJ2-7	ASSPRQEMDEQY
TRBV7-3	TRBJ2-5	ASSPGAGRETQY
TRBV9	TRBJ2-1	ASSGPSGRAIDEQF
TRBV6-2/TRBV6-3	TRBJ2-7	ASSYTEYEQY
TRBV20-1	TRBJ2-3	SAIGGADTQY
TRBV20-1	TRBJ2-1	SARVMLATDYNEQF
TRBV20-1	TRBJ1-1	SASGTVNTEAF
TRBV12-3/TRBV12-4	TRBJ2-7	ASSSRRIRNEQY
TRBV3-1	TRBJ2-3	ASSPRDTRSTDTQY
TRBV7-9	TRBJ2-1	ASSLGTLNEQF
TRBV12-3/TRBV12-4	TRBJ2-1	TSSRETGRIYNEQF
TRBV12-3/TRBV12-4	TRBJ1-4	ASNPGQAMINEKLF
TRBV28	TRBJ2-3	ASSFGQGPTDTQY
TRBV20-1	TRBJ2-1	SARGSIRVDDYNEQF
TRBV2	TRBJ2-1	ASSDSGTSGYNEQF
TRBV29-1	TRBJ2-1	SVDVGPSEQF
TRBV28	TRBJ1-4	ASRNRGLPRTNEKLF
TRBV12-3/TRBV12-4	TRBJ2-3	ASSPGTSGRDTQY
TRBV2	TRBJ2-2	ASSVIAGGVGELF
TRBV7-9	TRBJ1-2	ASSGQGGLLNYGYT
TRBV7-2	TRBJ2-7	ASSLAGRYHEQY
TRBV7-2	TRBJ2-1	ASSLLRTSGGYNEQF
TRBV7-6	TRBJ2-7	ASSLGQLAYEQY
TRBV20-1	TRBJ2-1	SASGSGNNEQF
TRBV4-3	TRBJ1-4	ASSQETGSGEKLF
TRBV20-1	TRBJ2-7	SARDPSEPLYEQY
TRBV11-1	TRBJ2-2	ASSLRAWVGRANTGELF
TRBV20-1	TRBJ2-7	SASPPGVTYEQY
TRBV7-6	TRBJ2-1	ASSLAPAGRLNEQF
TRBV6-5	TRBJ1-1	ASSWLSSGITEAF
TRBV4-2	TRBJ2-3	ASSQGAVGRSTDTQY
TRBV20-1	TRBJ1-2	SAPRPGSHSYGYT
TRBV2	TRBJ1-5	ASRETGGDQPQH